This T cell receptor beta chain was documented in a study of T-cell memory formation after mild COVID-19. TCRdb reprocessed the 5' RACE reads with MiXCR, giving one entry per CDR3 protein. The sample has under 200,000 distinct CDR3 sequences, around a third seen once. CDR3 length equals 15 residues. CDR1 and CDR2 (germline): LGHDT, YNNKEL (reference sequence). Trimming cost V 4 bases and J 2 bases, with 15 bases left between them. The specimen sequenced was PBMCs or a T cell subset sorted from them (not recorded which). The V gene is TRBV3-1, the J gene TRBJ2-7; D remains unclear. The TCR originated in an adult woman who had mild COVID-19 (a few samples of this study predate the infection). Cell type and time point are not known. The CDR3 bases are TGTGCCAGCAGCCCGGGTCATCATCGGCCCTACGAGCAGTACTTC. Protein: CASSPGHHRPYEQYF.